Detailed here is one TCR beta chain. Its antigen is unknown. This record belongs to a study of cytomegalovirus exposure and HLA in healthy donors. Study at large: Approximately 190 million T cells yielded some 100 million unique TCR beta sequences, as an earlier analysis found. Study-level findings and limits: A classifier reportedly called cytomegalovirus status with high sensitivity and specificity. When analyzed later, a missense DCLRE1C variant was found to be linked to TCR beta V- and J-gene trimming.

The length of the CDR3 is 16 residues. V gave up 1 base and J gave up 6 bases, with 15 bases separating them. CDR1 is KGHSH and CDR2 is LQKENI in the germline V gene. Likely unrecorded immune exposures existed in these nominally healthy donors. The primer mix had 60 Vbeta and 13 Jbeta primers. Data came from immunoSEQ multiplex PCR; TCRdb stores just in-frame clones and leaves some out. The repertoire holds a few hundred thousand clones, with just over 70% as singletons. This sequence joins TRBV18 and TRBJ2-2, with D possibly being TRBD2 (5 bases). The TCR comes from a female donor in good health and CMV-seronegative. The sequencing sample was made of PBMCs. The chain's CDR3 is CASSPLIGMVAGELFF. In DNA form, the CDR3 reads TGTGCCAGCTCACCACTAATCGGGATGGTGGCCGGGGAGCTGTTTTTT.